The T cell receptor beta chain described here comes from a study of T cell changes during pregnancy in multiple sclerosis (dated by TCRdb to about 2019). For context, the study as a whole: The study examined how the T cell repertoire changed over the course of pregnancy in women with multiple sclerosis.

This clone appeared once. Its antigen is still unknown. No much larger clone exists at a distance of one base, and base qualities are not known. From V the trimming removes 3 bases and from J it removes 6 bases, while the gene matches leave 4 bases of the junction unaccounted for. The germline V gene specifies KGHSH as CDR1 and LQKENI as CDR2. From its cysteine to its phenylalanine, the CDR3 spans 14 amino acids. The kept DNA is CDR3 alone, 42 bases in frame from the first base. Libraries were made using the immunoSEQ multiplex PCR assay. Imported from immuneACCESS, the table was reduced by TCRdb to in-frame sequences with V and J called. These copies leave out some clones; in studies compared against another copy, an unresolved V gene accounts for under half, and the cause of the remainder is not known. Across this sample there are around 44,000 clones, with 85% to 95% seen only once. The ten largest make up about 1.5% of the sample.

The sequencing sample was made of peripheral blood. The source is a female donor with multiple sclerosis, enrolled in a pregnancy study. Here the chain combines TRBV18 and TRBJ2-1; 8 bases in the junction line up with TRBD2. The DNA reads TGTGCCAGCTCACCGAGCGGGGGAGGCAATGAGCAGTTCTTC. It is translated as CASSPSGGGNEQFF.